The present T cell receptor (beta chain) was sequenced within a study of Graves' ophthalmopathy and Graves' hyperthyroidism. Disease in donors with ophthalmopathy had moderate-to-severe activity, CAS ≥3, NOSPECS ≥4 and under 3 months' duration. Enrollment excluded any patients with other autoimmune diseases, uncontrolled infections, pregnancy or lactation. The authors isolated PBMCs from 8 to 10 ml of fresh peripheral blood. The CDR3 sequence is 14 residues long. Trimming removed 4 bases at V and 11 bases at J, with 20 bases between. Germline loops: CDR1 MNHEY, CDR2 SVGAGI. TCR beta CDR3 regions were amplified from RNA transcripts. The first-round RT-PCR employed HTBI primers together with the Qiagen OneStep RT-PCR kit. A multiplex PCR was then performed as the second round. Each CDR3 protein is one row after TCRdb ran MiXCR on the multiplex PCR reads. The sample shows 450,000 or so distinct CDR3 sequences, about an eighth of them seen only once.

This clonotype was found many times. V and J are TRBV6-5 and TRBJ1-1; D unresolved. Sequencing input: blood. The TCR was taken from a woman aged 25 to 45 with Graves' ophthalmopathy. The CDR3 spells CASSSPPPQVGAFF. As DNA, the CDR3 is TGTGCCAGCAGTTCTCCACCCCCACAAGTTGGCGCTTTCTTT.